These T cell receptor beta chains were read from a single sample in a study of cytomegalovirus exposure and HLA in healthy donors. Profiling relied on immunoSEQ multiplex PCR, and the TCRdb table lists in-frame clones only, not all of them. In the table there are around 260,000 clones, 80% of which are singletons. Sequencing was done on a sample of PBMCs. These receptors were collected from a girl aged 2 to 9 in good health and CMV-seronegative. Each CDR3 is given with its conserved first and last residue. Fields, in order: J gene, D gene, V gene, clone size, CDR3 DNA, CDR3 protein. A D gene is named only where the DNA matches it firmly. Size tells how often a clone was seen (once, few, many) or the class of an expanded clone, and some rows leave it out.

j_call: TRBJ2-7
d_call: -
v_call: TRBV9
clone_size: few
cdr3_nt: TGTGCCAGCAGCGTAGCGGGCGAGCAGTACTTC
cdr3_aa: CASSVAGEQYF

j_call: TRBJ2-1
d_call: -
v_call: TRBV27
clone_size: -
cdr3_nt: TGTGCCAGCAGACTAACAGGGGGGGGTAATGAGCAGTTCTTC
cdr3_aa: CASRLTGGGNEQFF

j_call: TRBJ1-3
d_call: TRBD1
v_call: TRBV4-1
clone_size: few
cdr3_nt: TGCGCCAGCAGCTTATACGACAGGGGCCTTGGAAACACCATATATTTT
cdr3_aa: CASSLYDRGLGNTIYF

j_call: TRBJ1-5
d_call: -
v_call: TRBV7-9
clone_size: -
cdr3_nt: TGTGCCAGCAGCTTAGTAGTCCGGACAGCATGCAATCAGCCCCAGCATTTT
cdr3_aa: CASSLVVRTACNQPQHF

j_call: TRBJ2-4
d_call: -
v_call: TRBV7-9
clone_size: -
cdr3_nt: TGTGCCAGCAGCTTAAGTCTCGCGGTAGCCAAAAACATTCAGTACTTC
cdr3_aa: CASSLSLAVAKNIQYF

j_call: TRBJ2-7
d_call: TRBD2
v_call: TRBV28
clone_size: -
cdr3_nt: TGTGCCAGCACTGGGACTAGCGGGTCCTACGAGCAGTACTTC
cdr3_aa: CASTGTSGSYEQYF

j_call: TRBJ2-2
d_call: TRBD2
v_call: TRBV5-4
clone_size: -
cdr3_nt: TGTGCCAGCAGCCCTGGGACTAGCGGGAGGGCAAAAGCCGGGGAGCTGTTTTTT
cdr3_aa: CASSPGTSGRAKAGELFF

j_call: TRBJ2-1
d_call: TRBD2
v_call: TRBV27
clone_size: -
cdr3_nt: TGTGCCAGCAGTTTACTAGCGGTTTCCTACAATGAGCAGTTCTTC
cdr3_aa: CASSLLAVSYNEQFF

j_call: TRBJ1-1
d_call: -
v_call: TRBV9
clone_size: once
cdr3_nt: TGTGCCAGCAGCTCCCACAGGGACCTGAACACTGAAGCTTTCTTT
cdr3_aa: CASSSHRDLNTEAFF

j_call: TRBJ2-1
d_call: -
v_call: TRBV7-9
clone_size: -
cdr3_nt: TGTGCCAGCAGCTTAGAAGGCGGGTTATACAATGAGCAGTTCTTC
cdr3_aa: CASSLEGGLYNEQFF

j_call: TRBJ1-2
d_call: -
v_call: TRBV7-9
clone_size: -
cdr3_nt: TGTGCCAGCAGCTCACGATGGCACTATGGCTACACCTTC
cdr3_aa: CASSSRWHYGYTF

j_call: TRBJ2-7
d_call: TRBD2
v_call: TRBV6-5
clone_size: -
cdr3_nt: TGTGCCAGCAGTTACTCTGGAGCGGGAGTAGGCTACGAGCAGTACTTC
cdr3_aa: CASSYSGAGVGYEQYF

j_call: TRBJ2-7
d_call: -
v_call: TRBV30
clone_size: -
cdr3_nt: TGTGCCTGGGAAGCCTCCTACGAGCAGTACTTC
cdr3_aa: CAWEASYEQYF

j_call: TRBJ2-1
d_call: TRBD2
v_call: TRBV11-3
clone_size: -
cdr3_nt: TGTGCCAGCAGCCATCTAGCGGGGGGGCCCGGCAATGAGCAGTTCTTC
cdr3_aa: CASSHLAGGPGNEQFF

j_call: TRBJ1-5
d_call: -
v_call: TRBV27
clone_size: -
cdr3_nt: TGTGCCAGCAGTTCAACCCCAGACAGACACAATCAGCCCCAGCATTTT
cdr3_aa: CASSSTPDRHNQPQHF

j_call: TRBJ2-6
d_call: -
v_call: TRBV28
clone_size: -
cdr3_nt: TGTGCCAGCAGTTCTTCCGACATGTCTGGGGCCAACGTCCTGACTTTC
cdr3_aa: CASSSSDMSGANVLTF

j_call: TRBJ2-1
d_call: -
v_call: TRBV6-5
clone_size: -
cdr3_nt: TGTGCCAGCAGCCGAACGACAGGCAGAAATGAGCAGTTCTTC
cdr3_aa: CASSRTTGRNEQFF

j_call: TRBJ2-7
d_call: -
v_call: TRBV27
clone_size: -
cdr3_nt: TGTGCCAGCAGTCCTCGACCGGGACGGGGGTACGAGCAGTACTTC
cdr3_aa: CASSPRPGRGYEQYF

j_call: TRBJ2-7
d_call: TRBD1
v_call: TRBV28
clone_size: -
cdr3_nt: TGTGCCAGCAGCCGGACAGGGGAGGGCGAGCAGTACTTC
cdr3_aa: CASSRTGEGEQYF

j_call: TRBJ2-1
d_call: TRBD2
v_call: TRBV7-2
clone_size: -
cdr3_nt: TGTGCCAGCAGCCCCCTTGGGACTAGCAGAGTTTTTGAGCAGTTCTTC
cdr3_aa: CASSPLGTSRVFEQFF

j_call: TRBJ1-4
d_call: -
v_call: TRBV27
clone_size: -
cdr3_nt: TGTGCCAGCAGTCCGCTTCCAGGGGTCGAATTCCGGGAAAAACTGTTTTTT
cdr3_aa: CASSPLPGVEFREKLFF

j_call: TRBJ1-4
d_call: -
v_call: TRBV5-6
clone_size: few
cdr3_nt: TGTGCCAGCAGCTTGGCCCCGAATGAAAAACTGTTTTTT
cdr3_aa: CASSLAPNEKLFF

j_call: TRBJ2-1
d_call: TRBD2
v_call: TRBV30
clone_size: -
cdr3_nt: TGTGCCTGGGACCCGAGACTAGCGGGGGGGCTGAATGAGCAGTTCTTC
cdr3_aa: CAWDPRLAGGLNEQFF

j_call: TRBJ1-1
d_call: -
v_call: TRBV10-2
clone_size: -
cdr3_nt: TGCGCCAGCAGGTCTCGGGGCACTGAAGCTTTCTTT
cdr3_aa: CASRSRGTEAFF

j_call: TRBJ1-1
d_call: -
v_call: TRBV18
clone_size: -
cdr3_nt: TGTGCCAGCTCATGGACAGTAAACACTGAAGCTTTCTTT
cdr3_aa: CASSWTVNTEAFF

j_call: TRBJ2-7
d_call: TRBD1
v_call: TRBV28
clone_size: -
cdr3_nt: TGTGCCAGCAGTGTACGCCTCCGGGACAGGGGTTCCTACGAGCAGTACTTC
cdr3_aa: CASSVRLRDRGSYEQYF

j_call: TRBJ1-1
d_call: TRBD1
v_call: TRBV5-1
clone_size: once
cdr3_nt: TGCGCCAGCAGCAAAGGACAGGAGAACACTGAAGCTTTCTTT
cdr3_aa: CASSKGQENTEAFF

j_call: TRBJ1-1
d_call: TRBD1
v_call: TRBV6-5
clone_size: -
cdr3_nt: TGTGCCGTCCTGACAGGGGGCGCGGTAGCTTTCTTT
cdr3_aa: CAVLTGGAVAFF

j_call: TRBJ2-5
d_call: -
v_call: TRBV7-8
clone_size: -
cdr3_nt: TGTGCCAGCATCCTTTATTTTTCGACTGGGAGGTACCAAGAGACCCAGTACTTC
cdr3_aa: CASILYFSTGRYQETQYF

j_call: TRBJ2-3
d_call: TRBD2
v_call: TRBV5-1
clone_size: -
cdr3_nt: TGCGCCAGCAGCTTGGCAATGGGACTAGCGGGGAGCACAGATACGCAGTATTTT
cdr3_aa: CASSLAMGLAGSTDTQYF

j_call: TRBJ1-6
d_call: TRBD1
v_call: TRBV10-3
clone_size: -
cdr3_nt: TGTGCCATCAGTGAGTCTGAGGGGGCCGCCAATTCACCCCTCCACTTT
cdr3_aa: CAISESEGAANSPLHF

j_call: TRBJ1-3
d_call: -
v_call: TRBV6-5
clone_size: -
cdr3_nt: TGTGCCAGCAGTTTACAGGGTCTCTCTGGAAACACCATATATTTT
cdr3_aa: CASSLQGLSGNTIYF

j_call: TRBJ1-2
d_call: TRBD1
v_call: TRBV9
clone_size: -
cdr3_nt: TGTGCCAGCAACGATTATGGGACAGGCCATAGCTATGGCTACACCTTC
cdr3_aa: CASNDYGTGHSYGYTF

j_call: TRBJ1-1
d_call: -
v_call: TRBV7-8
clone_size: -
cdr3_nt: TGTGCCAGCAGCATCACAGCCCGACAGGTCACTGAAGCTTTCTTT
cdr3_aa: CASSITARQVTEAFF

j_call: TRBJ2-7
d_call: -
v_call: TRBV28
clone_size: -
cdr3_nt: TGTGCCACCGATGGGGAGGCCTACGAGCAGTACTTC
cdr3_aa: CATDGEAYEQYF

j_call: TRBJ1-1
d_call: -
v_call: TRBV5-4
clone_size: few
cdr3_nt: TGTGCCAGCAGCAACCCAACAGGGTTAACTACGGCTTTCTTT
cdr3_aa: CASSNPTGLTTAFF

j_call: TRBJ1-1
d_call: -
v_call: TRBV7-3
clone_size: -
cdr3_nt: TGTGCCAGCAGCTTAGTCCCTGTCGGACAGAGGGAGCTCGGCACTGAAGCTTTCTTT
cdr3_aa: CASSLVPVGQRELGTEAFF

j_call: TRBJ2-7
d_call: -
v_call: TRBV6-1
clone_size: -
cdr3_nt: TGTGCCAGCAGTGAAGCGCGGGAGCAGTACTTC
cdr3_aa: CASSEAREQYF

j_call: TRBJ1-5
d_call: TRBD1
v_call: TRBV15
clone_size: -
cdr3_nt: TGTGCCACCAAGGGGGCTCGGGTTAACATTAGTCAGCCCCAGCATTTT
cdr3_aa: CATKGARVNISQPQHF

j_call: TRBJ1-4
d_call: TRBD1
v_call: TRBV7-9
clone_size: -
cdr3_nt: TGTGCCAGCAGCTACAGGGGAACTAATGAAAAACTGTTTTTT
cdr3_aa: CASSYRGTNEKLFF